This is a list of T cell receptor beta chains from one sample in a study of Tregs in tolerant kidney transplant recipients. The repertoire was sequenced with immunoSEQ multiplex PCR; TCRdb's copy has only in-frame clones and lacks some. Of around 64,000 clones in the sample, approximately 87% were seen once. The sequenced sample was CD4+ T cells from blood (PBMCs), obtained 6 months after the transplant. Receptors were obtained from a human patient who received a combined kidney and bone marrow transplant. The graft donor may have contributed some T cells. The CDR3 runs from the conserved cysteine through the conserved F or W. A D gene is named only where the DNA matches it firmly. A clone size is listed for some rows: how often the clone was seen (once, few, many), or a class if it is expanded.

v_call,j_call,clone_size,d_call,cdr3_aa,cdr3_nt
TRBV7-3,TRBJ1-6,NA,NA,CASSWGGPYNSPLHF,TGTGCCAGCAGCTGGGGCGGACCCTATAATTCCCCCCTCCACTTT
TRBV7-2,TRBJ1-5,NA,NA,CASSLVGQGNQPQHF,TGTGCCAGCAGCTTAGTGGGCCAGGGCAATCAGCCCCAGCATTTT
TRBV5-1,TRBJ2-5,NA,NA,CASSLLVLRETQYF,TGCGCCAGCAGCCTACTGGTATTGAGGGAGACCCAGTACTTC
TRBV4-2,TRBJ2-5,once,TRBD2,CASSQDRRGVQETQYF,TGTGCCAGCAGCCAAGATCGGCGGGGGGTCCAAGAGACCCAGTACTTC
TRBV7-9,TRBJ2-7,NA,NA,CASSLIETHSYEQYF,TGTGCCAGCAGCTTAATCGAGACTCACTCATACGAGCAGTACTTC
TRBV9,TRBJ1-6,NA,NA,CASSPGQFYNSPLHF,TGTGCCAGCAGCCCCGGACAGTTCTATAATTCACCCCTCCACTTT
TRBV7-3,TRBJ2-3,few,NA,CASSLMSGDTQYF,TGTGCCAGCAGCTTAATGTCGGGGGATACGCAGTATTTT
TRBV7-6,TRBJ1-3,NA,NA,CASSPVLSGNTIYF,TGTGCCAGCAGCCCGGTTCTGTCTGGAAACACCATATATTTT
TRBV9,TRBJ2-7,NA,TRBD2,CASSVSGISYEQYF,TGTGCCAGCAGCGTCAGCGGGATCTCCTACGAGCAGTACTTC
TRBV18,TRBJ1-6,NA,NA,CASSPDRVNSPLHF,TGTGCCAGCTCACCCGACAGAGTTAATTCACCCCTCCACTTT
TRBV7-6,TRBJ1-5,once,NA,CASSLGPGATYSNQPQHF,TGTGCCAGTAGCTTAGGCCCAGGGGCCACATATAGCAATCAGCCCCAGCATTTT
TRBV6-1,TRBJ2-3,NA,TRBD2,CASSLAGVQVDTQYF,TGTGCCAGCAGCCTAGCGGGAGTGCAAGTCGATACGCAGTATTTT
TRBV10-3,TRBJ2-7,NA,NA,CAISESTPAGYEQYF,TGTGCCATCAGTGAGTCGACCCCGGCGGGTTACGAGCAGTACTTC
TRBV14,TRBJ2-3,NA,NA,CASSQDLRSSTDTQYF,TGTGCCAGCAGCCAAGATCTAAGATCGAGCACAGATACGCAGTATTTT
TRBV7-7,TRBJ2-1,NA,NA,CASSSDGRGLPVYNEQFF,TGTGCCAGCAGCTCCGACGGCCGGGGACTCCCGGTGTACAATGAGCAGTTCTTC
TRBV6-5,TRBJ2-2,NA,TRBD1,CASRLRTGNTGELFF,TGTGCCAGCAGACTCAGGACAGGGAACACCGGGGAGCTGTTTTTT